These 28 T cell receptor beta chains came from one sample sequenced in a study of T cell responses to AZD1222 COVID-19 vaccine. Only in-frame clones appear in the TCRdb table, and some are missing; sequencing was by immunoSEQ multiplex PCR. The sample has around 150,000 clones, more than 80% seen once. The sample consisted of peripheral blood, taken 28 days after the second AZD1222 dose. These receptor sequences come from an adult who received the AZD1222 COVID-19 vaccine.

V is TRBV2 and J is TRBJ1-1, with D possibly TRBD1 on 5 matching bases. The V end lost 7 bases, the J end lost 6 bases, and 24 bases lay between the germline ends. The CDR3 is made up of 16 amino acids. CDR1 is SNHLY and CDR2 is FYNNEI in the germline V gene. CDR3 residues: CASTPRGRNNWSEAFF. As DNA, the CDR3 is TGTGCCAGCACACCGCGGGGGAGGAACAATTGGTCTGAAGCTTTCTTT.

The CDR3 here is CASSYLAGHGYTF. CDR3 sequence (DNA): TGTGCCAGCAGTTACTTGGCAGGGCATGGCTACACCTTC. The J gene is TRBJ1-2, the V gene TRBV6-6, with D possibly being TRBD1 (5 bases). This CDR3 spans 13 amino acids. In germline, CDR1 is MNHNY, CDR2 SVGAGI (reference sequence). V was trimmed by 1 base and J by 6 bases, leaving 9 bases between them.

V is TRBV12-3 or TRBV12-4 and J is TRBJ2-4; 8 bases are a match to TRBD2. Trimming took 6 bases from V and 6 from J; bases not matched to a gene: 1. The length of the CDR3 is 12 residues. CDR3 DNA sequence: TGTGCCAGCAGGAGCGGGAGAAACATTCAGTACTTC. Translated: CASRSGRNIQYF.

V usage is TRBV5-1 and J usage is TRBJ1-1, with TRBD1 matching 8 bases. Germline V gene sequence: CDR1 SGHRS, CDR2 YFSETQ. V shed 4 bases, J shed 5 bases, and the junction held 4 bases outside the gene matches. CDR3 length: 13 residues. CDR3 protein: CASSTRQGTEAFF. In nucleotides, the CDR3 is TGCGCCAGCAGCACCCGACAGGGGACTGAAGCTTTCTTT.

The chain joins TRBV21-1 to TRBJ1-2. TRBV21-1 is noted as a pseudogene. This CDR3 is 15 amino acids long. The CDR3: CASSKGPVGSYGYTF. CDR3 nucleotides: TGTGCCAGCAGCAAAGGGCCGGTGGGGAGCTATGGCTACACCTTC.

The CDR3 sequence is CAISGVTGTEAFF. CDR3 DNA: TGTGCCATCAGTGGCGTCACGGGCACTGAAGCTTTCTTT. The chain is built from TRBV10-3 and TRBJ1-1; D gene uncertain. V was clipped by 4 bases and J by 4 bases, with 10 bases between them. Germline lookup yields CDR1 ENHRY and CDR2 SYGVKD. The CDR3 spans 13 residues.

V usage is TRBV11-3 and J usage is TRBJ2-1; possible D gene TRBD2, 6 bases. The CDR3 is 15 amino acids. Germline lookup yields CDR1 SGHNT and CDR2 YENEEA. V was clipped by 5 bases and J by 4 bases, with 15 bases between them. The CDR3 coding sequence is TGTGCCAGCAGCCCCGGGGGACCCTATTACAATGAGCAGTTCTTC. Translating gives CASSPGGPYYNEQFF.

CDR3 sequence reads: CASSLLRGFRDEQFF. DNA of the CDR3: TGTGCCAGCAGCCTACTCCGGGGCTTTAGGGATGAGCAGTTCTTC. V usage is TRBV5-8 and J usage is TRBJ2-1; D may correspond to TRBD1 or TRBD2 (5 bases each). The ends were cut back, 4 bases at V and 8 bases at J, with 19 bases in the middle. This CDR3 has 15 residues. Germline V gives CDR1 SGHTS, CDR2 YDEGEE.

The sample holds a few counts of this clone. The gene calls are TRBV5-1 and TRBJ2-7; tentatively, D is TRBD2 (6 bases). Looked up from germline, CDR1 is SGHRS and CDR2 is YFSETQ. Trimming took 2 bases from V and 3 from J, leaving 12 bases between them. The CDR3 has 14 residues. The chain's CDR3 is CASSLEGSGYEQYF. The DNA of the CDR3 is TGCGCCAGCAGCTTAGAGGGTAGCGGCTACGAGCAGTACTTC.

The rearrangement links TRBV7-7 to TRBJ2-7, with 10 bases identical to TRBD2. The CDR3 has 17 amino acids. V dropped 10 bases and J dropped 5; count of bases not matched to a gene: 20. Germline CDR1 is SSHAT and CDR2 is FNYEAQ (reference sequence). CDR3 DNA: TGTGCCAACCTCAGTCCTACATCAGCGGGAGGGGGCCACGAGCAGTACTTC. This translates into CANLSPTSAGGGHEQYF.

The chain joins TRBV2 to TRBJ2-5, with D maybe TRBD2 (6 bases). Per germline, CDR1 SNHLY and CDR2 FYNNEI. CDR3 length equals 14 residues. Trimming stripped 5 bases from V and 5 bases from J, with 15 bases between. The CDR3 DNA follows: TGTGCCAGCAGTCGTGCGGGTGGGGGGGAGACCCAGTACTTC. Protein: CASSRAGGGETQYF. Complete variable domain (other parts from reference TRBV2 and TRBJ2-5): EPEVTQTPSHQVTQMGQEVILRCVPISNHLYFYWYRQILGQKVEFLVSFYNNEISEKSEIFDDQFSVERPDGSNFTLKIRSTKLEDSAMYFCASSRAGGGETQYFGPGTRLLVL.

This clone was detected a few times. This sequence joins TRBV7-7 and TRBJ2-1; D might be TRBD2 (6 bases). V was pared by 4 bases and J by 9 bases, with 16 bases between. Germline CDR1 and CDR2: SSHAT and FNYEAQ (reference sequence). This CDR3 has 14 residues. The CDR3, as DNA: TGTGCCAGCAGCTCGGACGCGGGACTGGGTGAGCAGTTCTTC. It specifies CASSSDAGLGEQFF.

This chain connects TRBV29-1 to TRBJ1-2; D is undetermined. The germline V gene has CDR1 SQVTM and CDR2 ANQGSEA. V was pared by 5 bases and J by 8 bases, with 6 bases between. This CDR3 spans 9 amino acids. This chain's CDR3 is CSVTEGYTF. In DNA, the CDR3 is TGCAGCGTTACCGAGGGCTACACCTTC.

The CDR3 DNA reads as TGCAGCGTGTGGGAGGAGGACACTGAAGCTTTCTTT. Translation: CSVWEEDTEAFF. The chain carries TRBV29-1 and TRBJ1-1; D is ambiguous. The CDR3 length is 12 residues. Germline loops: CDR1 SQVTM, CDR2 ANQGSEA. V was cut by 6 bases and J by 3 bases, with 11 bases left in between. Together with reference TRBV29-1 and TRBJ1-1, the CDR3 gives the full variable domain: SAVISQKPSRDICQRGTSLTIQCQVDSQVTMMFWYRQQPGQSLTLIATANQGSEATYESGFVIDKFPISRPNLTFSTLTVSNMSPEDSSIYLCSVWEEDTEAFFGQGTRLTVV.

This rearrangement joins TRBV19 to TRBJ2-7; 8 positions match TRBD1. There are 15 residues in the CDR3. V trimming: 2 bases; J trimming: 5 bases; junction bases outside the gene matches: 8. The V gene's germline CDR1 is LNHDA and CDR2 SQIVND (reference sequence). CDR3 DNA: TGTGCCAGTAGTATATCCGCAGGGGGCCAGAACGAGCAGTACTTC. It encodes CASSISAGGQNEQYF.

The V and J genes are TRBV5-1 and TRBJ2-5; D perhaps matches TRBD1 (7 bases). Deletions cut 0 bases from V and 6 bases from J, with 15 bases between. In germline, CDR1 is SGHRS, CDR2 YFSETQ. This CDR3 spans 15 amino acids. CDR3 region: CASSLGGTDVKTQYF. The CDR3 DNA reads as TGCGCCAGCAGCTTGGGCGGGACAGACGTTAAGACCCAGTACTTC. The entire variable domain, with the rest obtained from reference TRBV5-1 and TRBJ2-5, is as follows: KAGVTQTPRYLIKTRGQQVTLSCSPISGHRSVSWYQQTPGQGLQFLFEYFSETQRNKGNFPGRFSGRQFSNSRSEMNVSTLELGDSALYLCASSLGGTDVKTQYFGPGTRLLVL.

This clone showed up just once. The V call is TRBV7-2, the J call TRBJ2-1, with no clear D. Trimming took off 3 bases at V and 9 bases at J, with 9 bases between the two ends. Germline CDR1 and CDR2: SGHTA and FQGNSA. The CDR3 spans 12 residues. The CDR3 sequence: CASSFSRGEQFF. In DNA, the CDR3 is TGTGCCAGCAGCTTCTCTCGCGGTGAGCAGTTCTTC. Variable domain in full (rest from reference TRBV7-2 and TRBJ2-1): GAGVSQSPSNKVTEKGKDVELRCDPISGHTALYWYRQSLGQGLEFLIYFQGNSAPDKSGLPSDRFSAERTGGSVSTLTIQRTQQEDSAVYLCASSFSRGEQFFGPGTRLTVL.

V and J are TRBV27 and TRBJ2-7; 8 nucleotides agree with TRBD1. The CDR3 contains 15 residues. V lost 3 bases and J lost 2; bases outside the gene matches: 6. Germline V CDR1 and CDR2: MNHEY, SMNVEV (reference sequence). The CDR3 spells CASSFVRTGTYEQYF. In nucleotides, the CDR3 is TGTGCCAGCAGTTTTGTAAGGACAGGGACCTACGAGCAGTACTTC.

The genes are TRBV19 and TRBJ1-5, with D possibly matching TRBD1 (6 bases). Trimming took 1 base from V and 3 from J, leaving 16 bases between them. CDR3 length: 17 amino acids. Per the germline V gene, CDR1 is LNHDA and CDR2 is SQIVND (reference sequence). CDR3 DNA: TGTGCCAGTAGTATAGCCTCCGACAGGACCTCCAATCAGCCCCAGCATTTT. Amino acids: CASSIASDRTSNQPQHF. Drawing the rest from reference TRBV19 and TRBJ1-5, the complete variable domain is DGGITQSPKYLFRKEGQNVTLSCEQNLNHDAMYWYRQDPGQGLRLIYYSQIVNDFQKGDIAEGYSVSREKKESFPLTVTSAQKNPTAFYLCASSIASDRTSNQPQHFGDGTRLSIL.

The chain has TRBV6-5 and TRBJ2-1; no firm D call. Between the trimmed V and J ends, which lost 8 bases and 7 bases, there was a span of 12 bases. This CDR3 is built from 12 residues. Germline CDR1 reads MNHEY; CDR2 reads SVGAGI. CDR3 region: CASGVMRNEQFF. The CDR3 bases are TGTGCCAGCGGGGTAATGAGGAATGAGCAGTTCTTC.

This clone was picked up one time. The J gene is TRBJ1-4, the V gene TRBV12-3 or TRBV12-4; D uncertain. The length of the CDR3 is 13 residues. V shed 3 bases and J shed 7 bases, with 9 bases lying between them. CDR3 sequence (DNA): TGTGCCAGCAGTTTCAGCGGGCTTGAAAAACTGTTTTTT. It yields the protein CASSFSGLEKLFF.

This chain links TRBV7-9 with TRBJ1-3; no firm D call. V was trimmed by 4 bases and J by 8 bases, leaving 6 bases between them. The CDR3 spans 11 residues. CDR1 SEHNR and CDR2 FQNEAQ come from the germline V gene (reference sequence). CDR3 DNA sequence: TGTGCCAGCAGCTCGGGCGACACCATATATTTT. Protein: CASSSGDTIYF. The full variable domain, with the rest looked up from reference TRBV7-9 and TRBJ1-3, is DTGVSQNPRHKITKRGQNVTFRCDPISEHNRLYWYRQTLGQGPEFLTYFQNEAQLEKSRLLSDRFSAERPKGSFSTLEIQRTEQGDSAMYLCASSSGDTIYFGEGSWLTVV.

About this clone itself: Other DNA sequences of this sample code for an identical CDR3. This chain joins TRBV5-1 and TRBJ2-5; D not certain. Per the germline V gene, CDR1 is SGHRS and CDR2 is YFSETQ. Trimming removed 2 bases at V and 3 bases at J, with 2 bases between. This CDR3 spans 11 amino acids. This CDR3 is CASSLKETQYF. The CDR3 nucleotides read TGCGCCAGCAGCTTAAAAGAGACCCAGTACTTC.

This clone was observed a few times. This rearrangement joins TRBV24-1 to TRBJ1-6; D perhaps matches TRBD1 (6 bases). Trimming shortened V by 10 bases and J by 7 bases, and 19 bases separated the two germline ends. The CDR3 is 15 amino acids. Germline assignment: CDR1 KGHDR and CDR2 SFDVKD. The CDR3 protein is CATNRVAAMNSPLHF. The CDR3 DNA reads as TGTGCCACAAACAGGGTTGCGGCTATGAATTCACCCCTCCACTTT.

The chain links TRBV6-1 to TRBJ2-1; D not certain. This CDR3 spans 15 amino acids. Germline CDR1 is MNHNS and CDR2 is SASEGT. Trimming removed 1 base at V and 7 bases at J, with 14 bases between. CDR3 nucleotides: TGTGCCAGCAGTGAAGGTGCGCTGTTCGAGAATGAGCAGTTCTTC. The encoded protein is CASSEGALFENEQFF.

The CDR3 nucleotides read TGTGCCAGCAGCAACCGGATCTACAATGAGCAGTTCTTC. Its protein is CASSNRIYNEQFF. V usage is TRBV12-3 or TRBV12-4 and J usage is TRBJ2-1; D gene uncertain. The V end was cut by 6 bases, the J end by 3 bases, with 9 bases between. The CDR3 consists of 13 residues.

The chain carries TRBV4-2 and TRBJ2-1, with TRBD2 as a possible D gene (6 bases). CDR3 length equals 15 residues. The germline gives CDR1 LGHNA, CDR2 YNFKEQ. Trimming shortened V by 1 base and J by 6 bases, and 13 bases separated the two germline ends. The CDR3 DNA follows: TGTGCCAGCAGCCAAGCTGGCGGGAACCGCAATGAGCAGTTCTTC. Its translation: CASSQAGGNRNEQFF.

This chain connects TRBV3-1 (or the pseudogene TRBV3-2) to TRBJ1-1; D is unresolved. V was shortened by 3 bases and J by 0 bases, with 8 bases between the two germline ends. This CDR3 is 14 amino acids long. Looked up from germline, CDR1 is LGHDT and CDR2 is YNNKEL (reference sequence). The CDR3 spells CASSQDGLNTEAFF. CDR3 nucleotide sequence: TGTGCCAGCAGCCAGGACGGGCTGAACACTGAAGCTTTCTTT.